This T cell receptor beta chain originates from a study of chemoradiotherapy in HPV16-positive cancers. For the study at large: Candidate HPV-specific T-cell clones and common TCR motifs came from functional assays in a couple of HPV16-positive patients.

The CDR3 contains 16 residues. V lost 6 bases and J lost 5, with 21 bases in between. Germline V gene sequence: CDR1 SNHLY, CDR2 FYNNEI. This clone was counted a single time. Its antigen remains unknown. Sequenced by immunoSEQ multiplex PCR; TCRdb stores in-frame clones only, minus some. Of more than 5,500 clones in the sample, over 70% are singletons; the top ten hold under 20%. Study results and caveats: Functional assays defining HPV-specific T cells used only two HPV16-positive patients. For HPV16-positive patients, expanding HPV-responsive T cells associated with longer recurrence-free survival. Candidate HPV-specific clones and E7-related TCR motifs grew in tumor during treatment.

This TCR came from a human donor with HPV-associated anogenital cancer. This sample was gathered from a patient who underwent chemoradiotherapy. The V and J genes are TRBV2 and TRBJ2-3; D is possibly TRBD2 (6 bases). The CDR3 nucleotides are TGTGCCAGCAGCAACCCCGCTGGGGGGTTGGTAGATACGCAGTATTTT. Its translation is CASSNPAGGLVDTQYF. Supplemented by reference TRBV2 and TRBJ2-3, the full variable domain reads EPEVTQTPSHQVTQMGQEVILRCVPISNHLYFYWYRQILGQKVEFLVSFYNNEISEKSEIFDDQFSVERPDGSNFTLKIRSTKLEDSAMYFCASSNPAGGLVDTQYFGPGTRLTVL.